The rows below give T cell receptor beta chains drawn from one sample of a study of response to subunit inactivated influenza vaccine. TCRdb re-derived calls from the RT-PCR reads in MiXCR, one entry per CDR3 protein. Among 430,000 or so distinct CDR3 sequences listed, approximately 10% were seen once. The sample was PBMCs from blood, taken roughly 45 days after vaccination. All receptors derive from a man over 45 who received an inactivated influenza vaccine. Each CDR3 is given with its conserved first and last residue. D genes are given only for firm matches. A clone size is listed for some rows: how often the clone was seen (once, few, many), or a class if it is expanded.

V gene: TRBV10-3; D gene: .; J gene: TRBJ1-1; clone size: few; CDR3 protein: CAISDFPEAFF; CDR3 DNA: TGTGCCATCAGTGATTTTCCTGAAGCTTTCTTT
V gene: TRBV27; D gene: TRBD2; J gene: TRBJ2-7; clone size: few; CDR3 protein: CASGRATSGEILSEQYF; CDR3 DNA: TGTGCCAGCGGGCGGGCTACTAGCGGGGAAATACTAAGTGAGCAGTACTTC
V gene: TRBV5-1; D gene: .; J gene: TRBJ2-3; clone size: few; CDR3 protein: CASSLEQESTDTQYF; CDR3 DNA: TGCGCCAGCAGCTTGGAACAGGAGAGCACAGATACGCAGTATTTT
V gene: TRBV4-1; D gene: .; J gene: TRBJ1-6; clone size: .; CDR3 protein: CASSQVSFWGNSPLHF; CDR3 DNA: TGCGCCAGCAGCCAAGTGTCTTTTTGGGGGAATTCACCCCTCCACTTT
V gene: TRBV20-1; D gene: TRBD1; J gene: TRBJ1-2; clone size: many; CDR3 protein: CSATDRGYYGYTF; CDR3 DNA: TGCAGTGCTACCGACAGGGGATACTATGGCTACACCTTC
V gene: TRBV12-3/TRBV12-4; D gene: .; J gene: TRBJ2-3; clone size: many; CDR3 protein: CASSLREGTDTQYF; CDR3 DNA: TGTGCCAGCAGTTTAAGGGAGGGCACAGATACGCAGTATTTT
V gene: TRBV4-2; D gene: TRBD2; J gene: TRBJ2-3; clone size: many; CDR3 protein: CASSQASGSGTDTQYF; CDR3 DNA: TGTGCCAGCAGCCAAGCGAGCGGGAGTGGTACAGATACGCAGTATTTT
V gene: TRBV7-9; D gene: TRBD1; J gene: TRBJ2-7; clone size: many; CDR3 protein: CASSRQGASEQYF; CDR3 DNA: TGTGCCAGCAGCCGACAGGGGGCAAGCGAGCAGTACTTC
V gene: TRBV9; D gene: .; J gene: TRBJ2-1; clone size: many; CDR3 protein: CASSISSGMNEQFF; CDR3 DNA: TGTGCCAGCAGCATATCGTCAGGGATGAATGAGCAGTTCTTC
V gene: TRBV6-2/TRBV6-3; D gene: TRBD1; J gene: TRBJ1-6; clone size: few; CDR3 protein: CASSYSGTANSPLHF; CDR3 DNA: TGTGCCAGCAGTTACTCGGGGACAGCTAATTCACCCCTCCACTTT
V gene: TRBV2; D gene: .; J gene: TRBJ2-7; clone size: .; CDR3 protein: CASNNPRRAGAYEQYF; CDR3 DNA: TGTGCCAGCAATAATCCTAGGCGGGCAGGGGCCTACGAGCAGTACTTC
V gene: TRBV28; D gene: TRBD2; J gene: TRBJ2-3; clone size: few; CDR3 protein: CASSLPPSLAGGRNTQYF; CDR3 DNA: TGTGCCAGCAGCCTACCCCCCTCACTAGCGGGGGGACGAAATACGCAGTATTTT
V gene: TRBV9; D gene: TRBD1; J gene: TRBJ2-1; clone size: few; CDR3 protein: CASSVGGTAHEQFF; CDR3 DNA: TGTGCCAGCAGCGTAGGAGGGACAGCCCATGAGCAGTTCTTC
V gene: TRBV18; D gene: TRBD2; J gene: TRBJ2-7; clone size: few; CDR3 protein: CASSPVSSLAGVYEQYF; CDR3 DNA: TGTGCCAGCTCTCCAGTCAGCTCCCTAGCGGGAGTGTACGAGCAGTACTTC
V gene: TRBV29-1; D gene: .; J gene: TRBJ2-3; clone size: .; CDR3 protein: CSGVRPDTQYF; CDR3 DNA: TGCAGCGGCGTGCGCCCAGATACGCAGTATTTT
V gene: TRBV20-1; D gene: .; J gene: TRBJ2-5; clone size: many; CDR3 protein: CSASAQALQETQYF; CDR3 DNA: TGCAGTGCTAGTGCCCAGGCCCTCCAAGAGACCCAGTACTTC
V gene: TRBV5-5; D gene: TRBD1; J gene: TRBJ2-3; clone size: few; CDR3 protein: CASSAGQGGRTDTQYF; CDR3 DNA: TGTGCCAGCAGCGCCGGACAGGGGGGGCGAACAGATACGCAGTATTTT
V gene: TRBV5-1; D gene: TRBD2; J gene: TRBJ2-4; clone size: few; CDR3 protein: CASSLAGGTKNIQYF; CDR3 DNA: TGCGCCAGCAGCCTAGCGGGGGGAACCAAAAACATTCAGTACTTC
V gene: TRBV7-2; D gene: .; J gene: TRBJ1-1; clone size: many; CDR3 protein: CASFTGNTEAFF; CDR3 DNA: TGTGCCAGCTTTACAGGGAACACTGAAGCTTTCTTT
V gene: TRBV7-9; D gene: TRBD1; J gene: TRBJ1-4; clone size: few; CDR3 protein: CASSETGTGITNEKLFF; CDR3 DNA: TGTGCCAGCAGCGAGACCGGGACAGGGATCACTAATGAAAAACTGTTTTTT
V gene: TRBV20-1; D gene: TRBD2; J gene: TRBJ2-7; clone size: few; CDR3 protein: CSARDQRLAAYEQYF; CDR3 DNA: TGCAGTGCTAGAGATCAGAGACTAGCGGCTTACGAGCAGTACTTC
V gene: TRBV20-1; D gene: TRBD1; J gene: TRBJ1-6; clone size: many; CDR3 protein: CSANTGTGVNSPLHF; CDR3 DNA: TGCAGTGCCAACACCGGGACAGGGGTTAATTCACCCCTCCACTTT
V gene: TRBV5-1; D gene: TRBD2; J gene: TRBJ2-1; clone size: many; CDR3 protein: CASSLGGRALNEQFF; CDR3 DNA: TGCGCCAGCAGCTTGGGCGGGAGGGCCCTCAATGAGCAGTTCTTC
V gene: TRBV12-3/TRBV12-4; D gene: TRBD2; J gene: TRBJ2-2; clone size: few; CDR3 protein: CASSLAPGGSQGELFF; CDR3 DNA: TGTGCCAGCAGTTTAGCTCCCGGCGGGAGTCAGGGGGAGCTGTTTTTT
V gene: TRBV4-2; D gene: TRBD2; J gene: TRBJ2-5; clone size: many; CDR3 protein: CASSQEVSSGGVETQYF; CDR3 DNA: TGTGCCAGCAGCCAAGAAGTGTCTAGCGGGGGGGTGGAGACCCAGTACTTC
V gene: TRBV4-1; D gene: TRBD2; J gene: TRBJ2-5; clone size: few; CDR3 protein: CASSQVIAGRGTQYF; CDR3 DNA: TGCGCCAGCAGCCAAGTGATCGCGGGGAGGGGGACCCAGTACTTC
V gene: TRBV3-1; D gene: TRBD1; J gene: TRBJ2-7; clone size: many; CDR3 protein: CASTQDLGTGNSYEQYF; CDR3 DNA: TGTGCCAGCACGCAAGATTTGGGGACAGGGAACTCCTACGAGCAGTACTTC